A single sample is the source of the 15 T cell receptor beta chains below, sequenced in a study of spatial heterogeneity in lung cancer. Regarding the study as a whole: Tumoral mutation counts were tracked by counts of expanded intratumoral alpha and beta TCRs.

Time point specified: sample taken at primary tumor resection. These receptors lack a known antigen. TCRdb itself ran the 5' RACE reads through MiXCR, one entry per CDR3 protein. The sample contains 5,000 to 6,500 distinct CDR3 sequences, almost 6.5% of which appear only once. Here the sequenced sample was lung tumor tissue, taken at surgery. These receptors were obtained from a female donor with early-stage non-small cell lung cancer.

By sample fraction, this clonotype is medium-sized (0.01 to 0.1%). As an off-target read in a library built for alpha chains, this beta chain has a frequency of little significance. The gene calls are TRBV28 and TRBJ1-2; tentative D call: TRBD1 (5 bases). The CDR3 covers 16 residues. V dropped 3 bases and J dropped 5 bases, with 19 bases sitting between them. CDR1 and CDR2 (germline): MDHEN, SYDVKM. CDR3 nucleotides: TGTGCCAGCAGTTTCGAGGGGAGGGGTTGGGTGTATGGCTACACCTTC. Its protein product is CASSFEGRGWVYGYTF.

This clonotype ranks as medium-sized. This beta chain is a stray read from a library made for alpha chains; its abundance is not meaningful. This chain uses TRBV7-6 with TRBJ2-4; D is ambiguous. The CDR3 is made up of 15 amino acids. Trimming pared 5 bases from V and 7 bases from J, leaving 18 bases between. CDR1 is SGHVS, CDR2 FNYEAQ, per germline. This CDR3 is CASSVGVDFANIQYF. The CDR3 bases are TGTGCCAGCAGCGTTGGGGTTGACTTCGCCAACATTCAGTACTTC.

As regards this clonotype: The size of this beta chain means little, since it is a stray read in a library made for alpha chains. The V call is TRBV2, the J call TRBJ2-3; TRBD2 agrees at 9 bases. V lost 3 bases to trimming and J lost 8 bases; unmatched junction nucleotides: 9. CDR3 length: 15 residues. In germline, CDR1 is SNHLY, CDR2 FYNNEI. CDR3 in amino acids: CASSDNSGGLGTQYF. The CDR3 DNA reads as TGTGCCAGCAGTGACAATAGCGGGGGTCTCGGTACGCAGTATTTT.

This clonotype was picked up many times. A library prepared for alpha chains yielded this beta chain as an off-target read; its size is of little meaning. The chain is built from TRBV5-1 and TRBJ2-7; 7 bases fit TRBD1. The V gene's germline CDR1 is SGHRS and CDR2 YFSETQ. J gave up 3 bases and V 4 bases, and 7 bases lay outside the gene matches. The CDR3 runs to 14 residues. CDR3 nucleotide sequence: TGCGCCAGCAGCCTCGGGACAGCCAACTACGAGCAGTACTTC. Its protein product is CASSLGTANYEQYF.

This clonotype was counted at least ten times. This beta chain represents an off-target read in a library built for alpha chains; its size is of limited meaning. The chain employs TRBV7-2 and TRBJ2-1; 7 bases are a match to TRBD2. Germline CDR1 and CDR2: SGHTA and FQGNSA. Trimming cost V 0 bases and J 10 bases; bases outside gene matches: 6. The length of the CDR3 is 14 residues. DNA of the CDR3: TGTGCCAGCAGCTTAGCCTTTAGCGGGCAAGAGCAGTTCTTC. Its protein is CASSLAFSGQEQFF.

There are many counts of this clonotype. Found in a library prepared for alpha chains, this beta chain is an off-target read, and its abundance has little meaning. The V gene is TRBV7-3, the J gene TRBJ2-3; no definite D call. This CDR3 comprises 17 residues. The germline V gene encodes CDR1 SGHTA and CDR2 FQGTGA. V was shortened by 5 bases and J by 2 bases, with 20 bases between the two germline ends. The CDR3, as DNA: TGTGCCAGCAGCCCGTTCCTGGCGCTTACTGTCACAGATACGCAGTATTTT. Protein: CASSPFLALTVTDTQYF. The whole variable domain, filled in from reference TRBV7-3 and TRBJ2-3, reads GAGVSQTPSNKVTEKGKYVELRCDPISGHTALYWYRQSLGQGPEFLIYFQGTGAADDSGLPNDRFFAVRPEGSVSTLKIQRTERGDSAVYLCASSPFLALTVTDTQYFGPGTRLTVL.

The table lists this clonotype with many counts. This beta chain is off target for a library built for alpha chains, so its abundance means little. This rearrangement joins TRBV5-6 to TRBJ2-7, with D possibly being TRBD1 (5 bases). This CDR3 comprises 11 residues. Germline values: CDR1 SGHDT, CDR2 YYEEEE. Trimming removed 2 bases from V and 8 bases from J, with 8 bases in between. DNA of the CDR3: TGTGCCAGCAGCTTCGCAGGGCAGCAGTACTTC. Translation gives CASSFAGQQYF. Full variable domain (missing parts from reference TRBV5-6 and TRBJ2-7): DAGVTQSPTHLIKTRGQQVTLRCSPKSGHDTVSWYQQALGQGPQFIFQYYEEEERQRGNFPDRFSGHQFPNYSSELNVNALLLGDSALYLCASSFAGQQYFGPGTRLTVT.

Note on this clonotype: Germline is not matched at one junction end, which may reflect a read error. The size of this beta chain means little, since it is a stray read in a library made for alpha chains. CDR3 residues: CASSLKASMNTEDFF. The CDR3 nucleotides are TGTGCCAGTAGCCTCAAGGCAAGCATGAACACTGAAGATTTCTTT. The V gene is TRBV19, the J gene TRBJ1-1; no definite D call. This CDR3 has 15 residues. Germline V gene data show CDR1 as LNHDA and CDR2 as SQIVND (reference sequence).

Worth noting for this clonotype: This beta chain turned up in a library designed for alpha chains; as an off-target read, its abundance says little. CDR3 bases: TGTGCCACTAGGACAGGGGGCGCGTTACGGAATCAGCCCCAGCATTTT. Its translation is CATRTGGALRNQPQHF. The chain carries TRBV19 and TRBJ1-5; 11 positions match TRBD1. Trimming at V came to 10 bases and at J to 4 bases, leaving 12 bases not matched to a gene. This CDR3 is built from 16 residues. Germline assignment: CDR1 LNHDA and CDR2 SQIVND (reference sequence).

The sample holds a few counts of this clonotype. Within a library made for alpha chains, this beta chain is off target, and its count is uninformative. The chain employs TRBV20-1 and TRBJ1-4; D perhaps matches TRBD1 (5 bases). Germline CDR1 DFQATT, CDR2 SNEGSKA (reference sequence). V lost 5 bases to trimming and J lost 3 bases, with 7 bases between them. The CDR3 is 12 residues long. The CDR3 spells CSARDPNEKLFF. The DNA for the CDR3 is TGCAGTGCTCGGGACCCTAATGAAAAACTGTTTTTT.

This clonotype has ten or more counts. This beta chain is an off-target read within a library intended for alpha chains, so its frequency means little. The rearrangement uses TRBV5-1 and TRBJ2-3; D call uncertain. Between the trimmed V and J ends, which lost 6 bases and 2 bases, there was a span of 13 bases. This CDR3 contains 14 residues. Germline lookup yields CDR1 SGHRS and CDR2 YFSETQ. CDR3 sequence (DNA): TGCGCCAGCACCATCAGGTCCTCCACAGATACGCAGTATTTT. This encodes CASTIRSSTDTQYF.

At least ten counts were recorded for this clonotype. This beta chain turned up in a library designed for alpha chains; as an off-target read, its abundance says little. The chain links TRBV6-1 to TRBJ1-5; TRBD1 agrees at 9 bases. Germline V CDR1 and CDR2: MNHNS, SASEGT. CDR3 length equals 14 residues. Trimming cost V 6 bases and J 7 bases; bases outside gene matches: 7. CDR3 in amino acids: CASSLDRGSQPQHF. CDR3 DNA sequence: TGTGCCAGCAGCCTAGACAGGGGGAGCCAGCCCCAGCATTTT.

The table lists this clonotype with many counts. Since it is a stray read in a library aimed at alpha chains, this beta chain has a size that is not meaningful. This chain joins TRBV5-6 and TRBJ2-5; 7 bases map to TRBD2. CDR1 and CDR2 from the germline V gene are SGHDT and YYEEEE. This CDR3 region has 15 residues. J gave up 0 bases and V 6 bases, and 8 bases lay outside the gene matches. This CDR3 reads CASKPAGGYQETQYF. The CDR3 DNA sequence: TGTGCCAGCAAACCCGCCGGGGGGTACCAAGAGACCCAGTACTTC.

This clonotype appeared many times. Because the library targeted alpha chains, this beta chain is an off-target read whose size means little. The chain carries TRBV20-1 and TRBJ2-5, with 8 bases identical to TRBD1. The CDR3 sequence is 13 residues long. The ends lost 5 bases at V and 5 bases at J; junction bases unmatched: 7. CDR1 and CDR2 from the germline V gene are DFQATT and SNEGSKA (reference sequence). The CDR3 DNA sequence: TGCAGTGCTGAAGCGACAGGGGCTGAGACCCAGTACTTC. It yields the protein CSAEATGAETQYF.

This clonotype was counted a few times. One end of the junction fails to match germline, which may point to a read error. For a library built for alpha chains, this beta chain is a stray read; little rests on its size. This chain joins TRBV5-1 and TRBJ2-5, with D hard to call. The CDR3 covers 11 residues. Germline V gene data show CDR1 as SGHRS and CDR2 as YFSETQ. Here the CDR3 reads CASTLGETQYF. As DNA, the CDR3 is TGCGCCAGCACCTTGGGAGAGACCCAGTACTTC.